These 17 T cell receptor beta chains came from one sample sequenced in a study of blood T cells in healthy people across ages. Primed by a sample-barcoded 5' primer and a J-beta primer mix, a second PCR proceeded for about 7 to 11 cycles. MiXCR, applied by TCRdb to the 5' RACE reads, yields one record per CDR3 protein. The table lists about 1 million distinct CDR3 sequences, around 43% of them singletons. Sequencing input: blood. These receptors all stem from a woman aged 60 to 75 in good health.

This clonotype was picked up a small number of times. The chain carries TRBV29-1 and TRBJ2-1, with 9 bases fitting TRBD1. This CDR3 is built from 14 residues. The V and J ends lost 8 bases and 4 bases, in that order; junction bases with no gene match: 9. From germline, CDR1 is SQVTM and CDR2 ANQGSEA. CDR3 bases: TGCAGCACCCGGGACAGGGTTGGGTACAATGAGCAGTTCTTC. Amino acid sequence: CSTRDRVGYNEQFF.

The chain joins TRBV10-3 to TRBJ2-3, with TRBD2 as a possible D gene (5 bases). There are 15 residues in the CDR3. The germline V and J ends were trimmed by 4 bases and 2 bases, with 13 bases remaining between them. Germline V CDR1 and CDR2: ENHRY, SYGVKD. The CDR3 DNA reads as TGTGCCATCAGTGGCGAGGGAGTGCTCACAGATACGCAGTATTTT. Its protein product is CAISGEGVLTDTQYF.

The V and J genes are TRBV20-1 and TRBJ1-2; TRBD1 matches at 11 bases. Germline CDR1 and CDR2: DFQATT and SNEGSKA (reference sequence). The CDR3 contains 15 residues. V was clipped by 5 bases and J by 2 bases; unmatched bases: 7. CDR3: CSAPGQGARNYGYTF. The CDR3 nucleotides read TGCAGTGCTCCAGGACAGGGGGCGAGGAACTATGGCTACACCTTC.

Of note for this clonotype: Relative to the germline gene, one junction end is altered; a read error may explain this. J is TRBJ2-1 and V is TRBV16; TRBD2 agrees at 9 bases. The CDR3 covers 15 residues. Germline CDR1 and CDR2: KGHSY and FQNENV. Here the CDR3 DNA reads TGTGCCAGCAGCCACGGGACTAGCCCCTACAATGGGCAGTTCTTC. Encoded protein: CASSHGTSPYNGQFF. The full variable domain, completed using reference TRBV16 and TRBJ2-1, is GEEVAQTPKHLVRGEGQKAKLYCAPIKGHSYVFWYQQVLKNEFKFLISFQNENVFDETGMPKERFSAKCLPNSPCSLEIQATKLEDSAVYFCASSHGTSPYNGQFFGPGTRLTVL.

The V and J genes are TRBV6-2 or TRBV6-3 and TRBJ2-3; 9 bases align to TRBD2. The germline V gene has CDR1 MNHEY and CDR2 SVGEGT. V lost 8 bases and J lost 3; bases outside the gene matches: 6. The CDR3 loop spans 14 amino acids. The CDR3 spells CASRIAGVTDTQYF. As DNA, the CDR3 is TGTGCCAGCCGGATAGCGGGAGTAACAGATACGCAGTATTTT.

The chain couples TRBV11-2 to TRBJ1-4; D gene ambiguous. Per germline, CDR1 SGHAT and CDR2 FQNNGV. The V gene lost 10 bases and the J gene lost 1 base, with 4 bases spanning the gap. There are 11 residues in the CDR3. CDR3 residues: CATGTNEKLFF. In nucleotides, the CDR3 is TGTGCCACCGGAACTAATGAAAAACTGTTTTTT.

This chain links TRBV24-1 with TRBJ2-1; weak D call: TRBD2 (6 bases). CDR3 length: 14 amino acids. CDR1 KGHDR and CDR2 SFDVKD come from the germline V gene. V gave up 5 bases and J gave up 8 bases, with 15 bases separating them. Here the CDR3 reads CATSGTGEEYEQFF. As DNA, the CDR3 is TGTGCCACCAGTGGAACGGGAGAAGAGTATGAGCAGTTCTTC.

The chain joins TRBV28 to TRBJ1-1; 8 bases agree with TRBD1. The V gene's germline CDR1 is MDHEN and CDR2 SYDVKM. CDR3 length: 17 amino acids. V gave up 4 bases and J gave up 1 base; unmatched junction bases: 11. CDR3 in amino acids: CASSYSPGQGANTEAFF. CDR3 nucleotide sequence: TGTGCCAGCAGTTACTCTCCGGGTCAGGGGGCGAACACTGAAGCTTTCTTT.

The chain combines TRBV5-1 with TRBJ2-6; D tentatively fits TRBD1 or TRBD2 (5 bases each). The germline gives CDR1 SGHRS, CDR2 YFSETQ. V lost 7 bases, J lost 1 base, and 12 bases lay in between. The length of the CDR3 is 15 residues. The CDR3 spells CASRRGESGANVLTF. DNA of the CDR3: TGCGCCAGCCGAAGGGGAGAGTCTGGGGCCAACGTCCTGACTTTC.

This clonotype has a handful of counts. This chain connects TRBV29-1 to TRBJ2-1; D is unresolved. The CDR3 loop spans 15 amino acids. V was shortened by 4 bases and J by 2 bases, with 15 bases between the two germline ends. In germline, CDR1 is SQVTM, CDR2 ANQGSEA. Here the CDR3 DNA reads TGCAGCGTTGCAGTCGTCCCTACAACCTACAATGAGCAGTTCTTC. It is translated as CSVAVVPTTYNEQFF.

V usage is TRBV9 and J usage is TRBJ2-5; TRBD2 aligns across 8 bases. Germline V gene sequence: CDR1 SGDLS, CDR2 YYNGEE. The junction had 14 bases not matched to a gene; V was cut back by 2 bases and J by 5 bases. This CDR3 has 17 residues. The CDR3 here is CASSVRGGAGVLETQYF. The CDR3 DNA reads TGTGCCAGCAGCGTTCGAGGCGGAGCGGGAGTATTGGAGACCCAGTACTTC.

Concerning this clonotype itself: A junction boundary mismatches the germline segment, possibly from a read error. The chain couples TRBV6-5 to TRBJ2-3; D gene unclear. This CDR3 has 15 residues. Germline V lookup: CDR1 MNHEY, CDR2 SVGAGI. The DNA for the CDR3 is TGTACCAGCAGAAGATCAGCTGTTCCCACAGATACGCAGTATTTT. Translation: CTSRRSAVPTDTQYF.

This clonotype has just a few counts. The chain joins TRBV6-1 to TRBJ2-5; D call uncertain. The J call could be wrong; TRBJ2-7 is a better fit for the DNA end. The germline V gene encodes CDR1 MNHNS and CDR2 SASEGT. The CDR3 totals 12 residues. This CDR3 reads CASSDGFYEQYF. DNA for the CDR3: TGTGCCAGCAGTGATGGGTTTTACGAGCAGTACTTC.

The V call is TRBV5-1, the J call TRBJ2-5; D remains ambiguous. The J call may be in error: the DNA end matches TRBJ2-7 better. Germline assignment: CDR1 SGHRS and CDR2 YFSETQ. CDR3 size: 14 residues. The CDR3 DNA follows: TGCGCCAGCAGCTTGTTGCAGGTAGCCGGCGAGCAGTACTTC. Its translation: CASSLLQVAGEQYF.

This chain uses TRBV10-3 with TRBJ2-1; TRBD2 agrees at 8 bases. Germline V gene sequence: CDR1 ENHRY, CDR2 SYGVKD. The J segment lost 6 bases and the V segment lost 6 bases, leaving 10 bases of the junction unmatched. The CDR3 is 15 residues long. In DNA form, the CDR3 reads TGTGCCATCAGATCAACTAAGCGGGAGCTCAATGAGCAGTTCTTC. It specifies CAIRSTKRELNEQFF.

The rearrangement uses TRBV28 and TRBJ1-2; D is unclear. Germline assignment: CDR1 MDHEN and CDR2 SYDVKM. The CDR3 covers 13 residues. Trimming removed 5 bases from V and 3 bases from J, with 10 bases in between. CDR3 amino acids: CASSLPADYGYTF. CDR3 bases: TGTGCCAGCAGTCTACCAGCAGACTATGGCTACACCTTC.

The DNA of the CDR3 is TGTGCCAGCAGCTCATTTGCCGTGGGCGGGACTGGAGGCTACACCTTC. This sequence encodes CASSSFAVGGTGGYTF. This sequence joins TRBV5-5 and TRBJ1-2, with a tentative D call TRBD1 (5 bases). Trimming removed 3 bases from V and 8 bases from J, with 23 bases in between. Germline CDR1 SGHKS, CDR2 YYEKEE (reference sequence). The length of the CDR3 is 16 residues.